This passage covers 13 T cell receptor beta chains from one sample sequenced in a study of T cell responses to AZD1222 COVID-19 vaccine. Sequencing was performed with immunoSEQ multiplex PCR; in TCRdb, only in-frame clones are kept and a portion is missing. The repertoire holds under 200,000 clones, roughly 92% seen once, with 1.6% in the top ten. The sample here was peripheral blood, taken on day 0 of AZD1222 vaccination. The source is an adult in good health.

The rearrangement uses TRBV6-1 and TRBJ2-7; a weak D match, TRBD2 (6 bases). The CDR3 totals 14 residues. CDR1 is MNHNS, CDR2 SASEGT, per germline. Trimming took 1 base from V and 3 from J, leaving 10 bases between them. CDR3 in amino acids: CASSEGQGGYEQYF. CDR3 in DNA: TGTGCCAGCAGTGAAGGGCAGGGAGGCTACGAGCAGTACTTC.

The chain couples TRBV19 to TRBJ1-4; a possible D gene is TRBD1 (6 bases). The CDR3 consists of 14 residues. V was trimmed by 6 bases and J by 6 bases, leaving 14 bases between them. CDR1 LNHDA and CDR2 SQIVND come from the germline V gene (reference sequence). The CDR3 loop is CASSLGAADEKLFF. As DNA, the CDR3 is TGTGCCAGTAGCCTGGGGGCAGCGGATGAAAAACTGTTTTTT.

The rearrangement joins TRBV19 to TRBJ1-1; TRBD1 aligns across 8 bases. In germline, CDR1 is LNHDA, CDR2 SQIVND (reference sequence). The CDR3 runs 15 residues. The J segment lost 2 bases and the V segment lost 5 bases, leaving 7 bases of the junction unmatched. Written as DNA, the CDR3 is TGTGCCAGTAGTGTCCCGGGACAGGTTAACACTGAAGCTTTCTTT. Protein: CASSVPGQVNTEAFF.

This clone occurred once. The V gene is TRBV3-1 (or the pseudogene TRBV3-2), the J gene TRBJ2-7; 9 bases fit TRBD1. V gave up 3 bases and J gave up 6 bases; unmatched junction bases: 6. The germline V gene encodes CDR1 LGHDT and CDR2 YNNKEL (reference sequence). The CDR3 is 14 residues long. CDR3 sequence reads: CASSQGTGGGEQYF. The CDR3, as DNA: TGTGCCAGCAGCCAGGGTACAGGGGGCGGCGAGCAGTACTTC.

This chain links TRBV19 with TRBJ2-1; 9 bases are shared with TRBD2. The junction had 11 bases not matched to a gene; V was cut back by 4 bases and J by 4 bases. Germline lookup yields CDR1 LNHDA and CDR2 SQIVND (reference sequence). There are 17 residues in the CDR3. CDR3 sequence: CASSTQKLAGRYNEQFF. In DNA form, the CDR3 reads TGTGCCAGTAGTACCCAAAAACTAGCGGGTCGATACAATGAGCAGTTCTTC.

The rearrangement uses TRBV19 and TRBJ1-5; D not certain. The V gene lost 0 bases and the J gene lost 3 bases, with 12 bases spanning the gap. Germline loops: CDR1 LNHDA, CDR2 SQIVND (reference sequence). The CDR3 has 16 residues. The CDR3 loop reads CASSIDSRRINQPQHF. As DNA, the CDR3 is TGTGCCAGTAGTATAGATAGTAGGCGGATCAATCAGCCCCAGCATTTT.

The V gene is TRBV4-3, the J gene TRBJ1-6, with TRBD1 identical over 10 bases. Losses at the gene ends were 1 base for V and 8 bases for J; bases not matched to a gene: 8. This CDR3 has 17 amino acids. CDR1 LGHNA and CDR2 YSLEER come from the germline V gene. In nucleotides, the CDR3 is TGCGCCAGCAGCCAAGGCGAGGGACAGGGGTTTGATTCACCCCTCCACTTT. The encoded protein is CASSQGEGQGFDSPLHF.

V and J are TRBV27 and TRBJ1-6; D perhaps matches TRBD1 (6 bases). CDR1 and CDR2 from the germline V gene are MNHEY and SMNVEV (reference sequence). Between the trimmed V and J ends, which lost 3 bases and 0 bases, there was a span of 15 bases. The CDR3 is 18 amino acids. The CDR3: CASSFLDRLSSYNSPLHF. The CDR3 coding sequence is TGTGCCAGCAGTTTCCTCGACAGGCTAAGCTCCTATAATTCACCCCTCCACTTT.

This chain uses TRBV5-1 with TRBJ1-1; the D gene is possibly TRBD1 (6 bases). V lost 1 base and J lost 7, with 17 bases in between. Per germline, CDR1 SGHRS and CDR2 YFSETQ. CDR3 size: 15 residues. CDR3 sequence reads: CASSLSSVRGGEAFF. The CDR3 bases are TGCGCCAGCAGCTTGTCTTCGGTACGAGGGGGTGAAGCTTTCTTT.

The rearrangement uses TRBV5-1 and TRBJ2-7, with 10 bases identical to TRBD2. The CDR3 length is 17 residues. Trimming at V came to 6 bases and at J to 1 base, leaving 13 bases not matched to a gene. In germline, CDR1 is SGHRS, CDR2 YFSETQ. The CDR3 is CASNPSMSGGASYEQYF. The CDR3 DNA reads as TGCGCCAGCAACCCCTCAATGAGCGGGGGGGCATCCTACGAGCAGTACTTC.

The chain's CDR3 is CASSWGLAGGGEQFF. CDR3 nucleotide sequence: TGTGCCAGCAGCTGGGGACTAGCGGGCGGTGGTGAGCAGTTCTTC. J is TRBJ2-1 and V is TRBV7-9, with 12 positions matching TRBD2. With 4 bases clipped from V and 9 bases from J, the junction kept 7 bases outside the gene matches. CDR1 is SEHNR, CDR2 FQNEAQ, per germline (reference sequence). The CDR3 is made up of 15 amino acids. Based on the CDR3 plus reference TRBV7-9 and TRBJ2-1, the full variable domain is DTGVSQNPRHKITKRGQNVTFRCDPISEHNRLYWYRQTLGQGPEFLTYFQNEAQLEKSRLLSDRFSAERPKGSFSTLEIQRTEQGDSAMYLCASSWGLAGGGEQFFGPGTRLTVL.

The chain recombines TRBV11-2 with TRBJ1-2; no definite D call. Trimming pared 1 base from V and 4 bases from J, leaving 13 bases between. The V gene's germline CDR1 is SGHAT and CDR2 FQNNGV. This CDR3 region has 15 residues. The CDR3 sequence: CASSLGAQRTYGYTF. The CDR3 coding sequence is TGTGCCAGCAGCTTAGGTGCCCAGAGGACCTATGGCTACACCTTC. The full variable domain, rest sourced from reference TRBV11-2 and TRBJ1-2, is EAGVAQSPRYKIIEKRQSVAFWCNPISGHATLYWYQQILGQGPKLLIQFQNNGVVDDSQLPKDRFSAERLKGVDSTLKIQPAKLEDSAVYLCASSLGAQRTYGYTFGSGTRLTVV.

This clone showed up just a few times. The chain employs TRBV11-2 and TRBJ1-6; possible D gene TRBD1, 5 bases. V shed 4 bases and J shed 8 bases, with 15 bases lying between them. The germline V gene has CDR1 SGHAT and CDR2 FQNNGV. The CDR3 spans 15 residues. The CDR3 DNA is TGTGCCAGCAGCTCCGCGCCCCAGGGATATTCACCCCTCCACTTT. Translation gives CASSSAPQGYSPLHF.